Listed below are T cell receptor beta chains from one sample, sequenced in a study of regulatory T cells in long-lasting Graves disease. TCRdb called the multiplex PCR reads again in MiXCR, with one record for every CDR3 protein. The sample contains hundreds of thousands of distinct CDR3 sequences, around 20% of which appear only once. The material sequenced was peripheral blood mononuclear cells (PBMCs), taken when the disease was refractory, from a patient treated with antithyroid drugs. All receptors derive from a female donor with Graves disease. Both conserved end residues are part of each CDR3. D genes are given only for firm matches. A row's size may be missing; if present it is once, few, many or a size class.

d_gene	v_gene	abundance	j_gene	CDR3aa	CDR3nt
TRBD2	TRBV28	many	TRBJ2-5	CASNPYSGAGQETQYF	TGTGCCAGCAATCCTTACAGCGGGGCAGGCCAAGAGACCCAGTACTTC
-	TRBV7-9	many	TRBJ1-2	CASSLAMVEISYGYTF	TGTGCCAGCAGCTTAGCGATGGTGGAGATTAGCTATGGCTACACCTTC
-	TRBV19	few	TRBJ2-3	CASSETARTDTQYF	TGTGCCAGTTCTGAGACAGCCCGCACAGATACGCAGTATTTT
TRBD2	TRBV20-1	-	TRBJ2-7	CSARGDGSFQGLAGSYYEQYF	TGCAGTGCTAGAGGGGACGGCTCCTTTCAGGGACTAGCGGGATCCTACTACGAGCAGTACTTC
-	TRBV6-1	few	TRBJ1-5	CASRISGDNQPQHF	TGTGCCAGCAGGATTTCAGGGGACAATCAGCCCCAGCATTTT
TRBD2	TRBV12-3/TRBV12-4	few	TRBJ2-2	CASSPGLAGGPGAGELFF	TGTGCCAGCAGTCCAGGACTAGCGGGAGGGCCGGGTGCCGGGGAGCTGTTTTTT
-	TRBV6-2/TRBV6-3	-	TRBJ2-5	CASKNKETQYF	TGTGCCAGCAAAAACAAAGAGACCCAGTACTTC
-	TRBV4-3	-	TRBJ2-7	CASSQGISGAYEQYF	TGCGCCAGCAGCCAAGGAATCTCGGGAGCCTACGAGCAGTACTTC
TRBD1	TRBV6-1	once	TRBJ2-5	CASSTGQGAQYF	TGTGCCAGCAGTACGGGACAGGGGGCCCAGTACTTC
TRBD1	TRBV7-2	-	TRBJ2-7	CASSLGQGARRYEQYF	TGTGCCAGCAGCTTAGGGCAGGGGGCTCGGAGGTACGAGCAGTACTTC
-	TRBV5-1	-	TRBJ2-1	CASSLLDSYNEQFF	TGCGCCAGCAGCTTGTTGGACTCCTACAATGAGCAGTTCTTC
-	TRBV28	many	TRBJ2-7	CASSSQGRTHSYEQYF	TGTGCCAGTTCGTCCCAGGGGCGGACGCACTCCTACGAGCAGTACTTC
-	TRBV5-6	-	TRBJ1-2	CASSSSGTSGGYTF	TGTGCCAGCAGCTCCTCCGGGACATCGGGAGGCTACACCTTC
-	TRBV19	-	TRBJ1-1	CASSAIHQTEAFF	TGTGCCAGTAGTGCTATACACCAAACTGAAGCTTTCTTT
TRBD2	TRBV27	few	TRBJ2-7	CASSLSGGDYEQYF	TGTGCCAGCAGTTTATCGGGGGGGGACTACGAGCAGTACTTC
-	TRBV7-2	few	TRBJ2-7	CASSRRGDYEQYF	TGTGCCAGCAGCCGGAGGGGGGACTACGAGCAGTACTTC
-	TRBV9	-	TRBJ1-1	CASSSRDIPNTEAFF	TGTGCCAGCAGCTCCAGAGACATACCGAACACTGAAGCTTTCTTT
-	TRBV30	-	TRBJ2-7	CAWSDRAVIYEQYF	TGTGCCTGGAGTGACCGGGCCGTTATCTACGAGCAGTACTTC
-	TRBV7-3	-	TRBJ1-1	CASSPRADTEAFF	TGTGCCAGCAGCCCCAGGGCCGACACTGAAGCTTTCTTT
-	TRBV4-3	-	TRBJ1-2	CASSQDASGTGYGYTF	TGCGCCAGCAGCCAAGATGCCTCGGGCACAGGCTATGGCTACACCTTC
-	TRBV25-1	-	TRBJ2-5	CASSDFRGRSETQYF	TGTGCCAGCAGTGATTTTAGGGGAAGGAGCGAGACCCAGTACTTC
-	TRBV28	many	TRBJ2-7	CASSLTGAYYEQYF	TGTGCCAGCAGTTTAACAGGCGCTTACTACGAGCAGTACTTC
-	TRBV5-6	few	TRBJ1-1	CASSLEDWGRLGQEPNTEAFF	TGTGCCAGCAGCTTGGAAGATTGGGGGCGATTGGGTCAAGAACCGAACACTGAAGCTTTCTTT
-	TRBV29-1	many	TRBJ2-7	CSVEGDGYSYEQYF	TGCAGCGTTGAAGGGGACGGCTATTCCTACGAGCAGTACTTC
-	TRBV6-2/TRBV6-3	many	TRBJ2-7	CASSYSAGPYEQYF	TGTGCCAGCAGTTACTCGGCGGGCCCCTACGAGCAGTACTTC
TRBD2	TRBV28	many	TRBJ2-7	CASSSGTSGRGSYEQYF	TGTGCCAGCAGCTCCGGGACTAGCGGGAGGGGGTCGTACGAGCAGTACTTC
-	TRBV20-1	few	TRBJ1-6	CSARSGVQGSYNSPLHF	TGCAGTGCTAGATCGGGGGTCCAGGGCTCCTATAATTCACCCCTCCACTTT